This T cell receptor (beta chain) was sequenced during a study of shared clonotypes between healthy human individuals. CDR1 is SGHDT and CDR2 is YYEEEE in the germline V gene. This CDR3 has 14 amino acids. Trimming removed 4 bases from V and 2 bases from J, with 12 bases in between. This table comes from immunoSEQ multiplex PCR, and its TCRdb copy is limited to in-frame clones, with some not included. The profile shows about 2.4 million clones, 90% to 95% of them singletons. The sequence derives from a man aged 18 to 29 in good health. The chain carries TRBV5-6 and TRBJ2-5; no firm D call. Sequencing was performed on naive CD4+ T cells sorted from blood. Noted subset: CD45RA+ positively selected. CDR3 sequence (DNA): TGTGCCAGCAGCCGCACAAAGGGACAAGAGACCCAGTACTTC. The encoded protein is CASSRTKGQETQYF.